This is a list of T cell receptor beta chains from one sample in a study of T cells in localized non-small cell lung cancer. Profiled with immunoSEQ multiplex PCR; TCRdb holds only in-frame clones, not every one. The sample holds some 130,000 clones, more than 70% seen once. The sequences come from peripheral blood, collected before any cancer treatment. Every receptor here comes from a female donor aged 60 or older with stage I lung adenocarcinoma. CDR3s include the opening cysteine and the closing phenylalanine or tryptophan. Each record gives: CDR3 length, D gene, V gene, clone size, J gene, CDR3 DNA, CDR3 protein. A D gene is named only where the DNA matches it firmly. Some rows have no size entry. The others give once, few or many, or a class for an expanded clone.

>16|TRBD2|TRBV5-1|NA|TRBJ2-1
TGCGCCAGCATGCGGTGGGCGGGAGCGCACTACAATGAGCAGTTCTTC
CASMRWAGAHYNEQFF
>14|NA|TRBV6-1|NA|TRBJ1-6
TGTGCCAGCAGTGAAGCCGGGGGTAGTTCACCCCTCCACTTT
CASSEAGGSSPLHF
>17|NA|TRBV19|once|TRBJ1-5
TGTGCCAGTAGTATTGCAGGGGTCCTTCCCTCCAATCAGCCCCAGCATTTT
CASSIAGVLPSNQPQHF
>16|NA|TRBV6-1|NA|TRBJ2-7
TGTGCCAGCAGCGAAGACTCTACCCGCCCACGCAACGAGCAGTACTTC
CASSEDSTRPRNEQYF
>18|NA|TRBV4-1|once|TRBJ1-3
TGCGCCAGCAGCCAAGGTAGCGTCCCGAGGGTCAGCCGAAACACCATATATTTT
CASSQGSVPRVSRNTIYF
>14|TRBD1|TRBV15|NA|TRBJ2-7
TGTGCCACCAGCAGAGGTGACAGGGGCTACGAGCAGTACTTC
CATSRGDRGYEQYF
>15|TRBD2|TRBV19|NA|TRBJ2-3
TGTGCCAGTAGTAACCTAGCGGGAGTCTCAGATACGCAGTATTTT
CASSNLAGVSDTQYF
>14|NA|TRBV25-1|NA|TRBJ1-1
TGTGCCAGCAGTGTCGCGGGGCTTGACACTGAAGCTTTCTTT
CASSVAGLDTEAFF
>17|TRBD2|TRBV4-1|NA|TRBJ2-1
TGCGCCAGCAGCCAGCAAGGGACTAGCGGACGCTACAATGAGCAGTTCTTC
CASSQQGTSGRYNEQFF
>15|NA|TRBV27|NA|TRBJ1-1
TGTGCCAGCAGTTTATTGTCCAGGGTGAACACTGAAGCTTTCTTT
CASSLLSRVNTEAFF
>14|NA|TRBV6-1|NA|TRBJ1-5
TGTGCCAGTTCGGATCTCTATAGCAATCAGCCCCAGCATTTT
CASSDLYSNQPQHF
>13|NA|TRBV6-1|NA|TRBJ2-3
TGTGCCAGCAGACAAGGCGCCACAGATACGCAGTATTTT
CASRQGATDTQYF
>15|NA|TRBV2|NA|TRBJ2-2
TGTGCCAGCAGTGTGTCAGGGAGTGCCACCGGGGAGCTGTTTTTT
CASSVSGSATGELFF
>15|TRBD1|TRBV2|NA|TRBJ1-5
TGTGCCAGCAGCGGGGGACAGGAGCCCAATCAGCCCCAGCATTTT
CASSGGQEPNQPQHF
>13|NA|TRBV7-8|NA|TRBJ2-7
TGTGCCAGCAGCCGAACCAGGACAGACGAGCAGTACTTC
CASSRTRTDEQYF
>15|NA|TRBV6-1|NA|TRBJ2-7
TGTGCCAGCAGTGGCTGGGAGCGATTACAATACGAGCAGTACTTC
CASSGWERLQYEQYF
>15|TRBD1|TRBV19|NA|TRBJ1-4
TGTGCCAGTAGTATCTACAGGGGGATTGGCGAAAAACTGTTTTTT
CASSIYRGIGEKLFF
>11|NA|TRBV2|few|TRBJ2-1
TGTGCCAGCAGTCCCAGCGTTGAGCAGTTCTTC
CASSPSVEQFF